A selection of T cell receptor beta chains follows, all from one sample in a study of T cells in Graves' hyperthyroidism and ophthalmopathy. In TCRdb, the multiplex PCR reads were re-called with MiXCR into one record per CDR3 protein. Counted here are some 500,000 distinct CDR3 sequences, about 16% occurring once; the ten biggest clones make up about 29%. The sequenced sample was blood. These receptors were collected from a woman aged 25 to 39 with Graves' ophthalmopathy. Each CDR3 is given with its conserved first and last residue. D genes are given only for firm matches. Expanded clones are given a class, and other clones once, few, many or no size at all.

cdr3_length | clone_size | j_call | v_call | d_call | cdr3_nt | cdr3_aa
16 | . | TRBJ1-5 | TRBV7-2 | . | TGTGCCAGCAGCTTAGAACAGGGTAGGGGCAATCAGCCCCAGCATTTT | CASSLEQGRGNQPQHF
13 | many | TRBJ1-4 | TRBV20-1 | . | TGCAGTGCTAACGGAGGTGTAGGTGAAAAACTGTTTTTT | CSANGGVGEKLFF
15 | . | TRBJ1-1 | TRBV7-8 | . | TGTGCCAGCAGCTTAGAACAGGGAGGGGGCACTGAAGCTTTCTTT | CASSLEQGGGTEAFF
15 | . | TRBJ2-3 | TRBV6-2/TRBV6-3 | . | TGTGCCAGCAGCTACGGGCCCAGGGGTGAAGATACGCAGTATTTT | CASSYGPRGEDTQYF
15 | few | TRBJ2-3 | TRBV6-5 | . | TGTGCCAGCAGTTACCCCGGACCGGGGCCAGATACGCAGTATTTT | CASSYPGPGPDTQYF
16 | many | TRBJ2-1 | TRBV20-1 | . | TGCAGTGCTAGAGATTCAGGAACGGCCGTTTGGAATGAGCAGTTCTTC | CSARDSGTAVWNEQFF
15 | many | TRBJ2-1 | TRBV20-1 | . | TGCAGTGCTAGAGATCGGGGGACTTCCTACAATGAGCAGTTCTTC | CSARDRGTSYNEQFF
15 | . | TRBJ2-2 | TRBV20-1 | . | TGCAGTGCTAGAGACCTCGACAGAAACACCGGGGAGCTGTTTTTT | CSARDLDRNTGELFF
17 | . | TRBJ2-2 | TRBV6-5 | TRBD2 | TGTGCCAGCAGTTACTCGGACCGACTAGCGAAACCCGGGGAGCTGTTTTTT | CASSYSDRLAKPGELFF
11 | many | TRBJ2-1 | TRBV27 | . | TGTGCCAGCAAAGAAGCGTATGAGCAGTTCTTC | CASKEAYEQFF
17 | few | TRBJ2-1 | TRBV10-3 | TRBD1 | TGTGCCATCAGTGAAATGCCGGGACAGGGGGGTTTAGATGAGCAGTTCTTC | CAISEMPGQGGLDEQFF
15 | . | TRBJ2-3 | TRBV4-1 | TRBD2 | TGCGCCAGCAGCCACCTCGGGACTAGCGCAGATACGCAGTATTTT | CASSHLGTSADTQYF
13 | many | TRBJ1-2 | TRBV12-3/TRBV12-4 | . | TGTGCCAGCCTAGGGGGGACTGCCTATGGCTACACCTTC | CASLGGTAYGYTF
9 | few | TRBJ1-5 | TRBV29-1 | . | TGCAGCGTGGGGCCGCCCCAGCATTTT | CSVGPPQHF
13 | few | TRBJ2-5 | TRBV20-1 | . | TGCAGTGGACTCCAACTAGTCCAAGAGACCCAGTACTTC | CSGLQLVQETQYF
15 | . | TRBJ2-2 | TRBV6-1 | TRBD2 | TGTGCCACCACCCCGGGACTAGCTTGGGTCGGGGAGCTGTTTTTT | CATTPGLAWVGELFF
13 | many | TRBJ2-5 | TRBV12-3/TRBV12-4 | . | TGTGCCAGCAGTTCTGGGCCAAGGGGGACCCAGTACTTC | CASSSGPRGTQYF
21 | . | TRBJ2-5 | TRBV19 | TRBD2 | TGTGCCAGTAGTATCGTTCCGGGACTAGCGGGGGCGGGTCTCGGGCAAGAGACCCAGTACTTC | CASSIVPGLAGAGLGQETQYF
15 | many | TRBJ2-7 | TRBV15 | TRBD1 | TGTGCCACCAGCAGAGATGGGACAGGGGTCAACGAGCAGTACTTC | CATSRDGTGVNEQYF
13 | many | TRBJ2-3 | TRBV28 | TRBD2 | TGTGCCAGCACCGGACTAGGCGTATATACGCAGTATTTT | CASTGLGVYTQYF
14 | many | TRBJ1-1 | TRBV14 | . | TGTGCCAGCAGCCAAGGGTCCGGGGGATCTGAAGCTTTCTTT | CASSQGSGGSEAFF
15 | few | TRBJ1-1 | TRBV6-2/TRBV6-3 | . | TGTGCCAGCAGTTCGGCAGGGTCTATGAACACTGAAGCTTTCTTT | CASSSAGSMNTEAFF
15 | many | TRBJ2-3 | TRBV12-3/TRBV12-4 | TRBD2 | TGTGCCAGCAGTCTACTAGCGGTTCGCACAGATACGCAGTATTTT | CASSLLAVRTDTQYF
14 | . | TRBJ1-1 | TRBV28 | TRBD1 | TGTGCCAGCAGCCCAGGGGGCTGGAACACTGAAGCTTTCTTT | CASSPGGWNTEAFF
16 | few | TRBJ2-3 | TRBV6-1 | TRBD2 | TGTGCCAGCAGCCCCACTGGCGGGAGGGTCACAGATACGCAGTATTTT | CASSPTGGRVTDTQYF
15 | many | TRBJ1-6 | TRBV11-2 | . | TGTGCCAGCAGCTTAGTCGCGGGTGGAGCATCACCCCTCCACTTT | CASSLVAGGASPLHF
15 | few | TRBJ2-7 | TRBV6-1 | . | TGTGCCAGCAGTGAGTCCATGGCAGGGGTGTACGAGCAGTACTTC | CASSESMAGVYEQYF
13 | many | TRBJ2-1 | TRBV29-1 | . | TGCAGCGTTGATCTTCGGCGGGACTATGAGCAGTTCTTC | CSVDLRRDYEQFF
14 | many | TRBJ2-5 | TRBV6-2/TRBV6-3 | . | TGTGCCAGCAGTTCCCTAGGCCCGGATGAGACCCAGTACTTC | CASSSLGPDETQYF
13 | many | TRBJ2-7 | TRBV6-1 | . | TGTGCCAGCAGGACGTCCCTCACCTACGAGCAGTACTTC | CASRTSLTYEQYF
19 | many | TRBJ2-3 | TRBV12-3/TRBV12-4 | TRBD2 | TGTGCCAGCAGCGAGGGACTAGCGGGACTTGCGGGCGACACAGATACGCAGTATTTT | CASSEGLAGLAGDTDTQYF
16 | . | TRBJ2-7 | TRBV9 | TRBD2 | TGTGCCAGCAGCGTAGTAGCGGGTGGGAGCTCCTACGAGCAGTACTTC | CASSVVAGGSSYEQYF
14 | many | TRBJ2-7 | TRBV5-1 | . | TGCGCCAGCAGCTTGGGATTCGGGGACTACGAGCAGTACTTC | CASSLGFGDYEQYF
13 | few | TRBJ2-2 | TRBV6-1 | . | TGTGCCAGCAGTAACTATAACACCGGGGAGCTGTTTTTT | CASSNYNTGELFF
14 | many | TRBJ2-5 | TRBV29-1 | . | TGCAGCGTTATACAACAGGGTGTCGGGGAGACCCAGTACTTC | CSVIQQGVGETQYF
12 | many | TRBJ2-7 | TRBV30 | . | TGTGCCTGTTCCGGACTTCACTACGAGCAGTACTTC | CACSGLHYEQYF
12 | many | TRBJ2-1 | TRBV6-1 | . | TGTGCCAGCAGTTATTTTACGGGCGAGCAGTTCTTC | CASSYFTGEQFF
14 | . | TRBJ1-4 | TRBV28 | TRBD1 | TGTGCCAGCAGTTTTCAGGGGGGGAATGAAAAACTGTTTTTT | CASSFQGGNEKLFF
16 | . | TRBJ2-1 | TRBV24-1 | TRBD1 | TGTGCCACCAGTGACACCGGGACAGGGGCAGACAATGAGCAGTTCTTC | CATSDTGTGADNEQFF
16 | few | TRBJ2-2 | TRBV7-3 | TRBD2 | TGTGCCAGCAGCCCTAATAGCGGGAGGGGGACCGGGGAGCTGTTTTTT | CASSPNSGRGTGELFF
14 | few | TRBJ2-5 | TRBV24-1 | . | TGTGCCACCAGTGATTCGGGGGCGCGAGAGACCCAGTACTTC | CATSDSGARETQYF
17 | . | TRBJ2-6 | TRBV6-9 | TRBD1 | TGTGCCAGCAGTTACGGGACAGGGACGACTGGGGCCAACGTCCTGACTTTC | CASSYGTGTTGANVLTF